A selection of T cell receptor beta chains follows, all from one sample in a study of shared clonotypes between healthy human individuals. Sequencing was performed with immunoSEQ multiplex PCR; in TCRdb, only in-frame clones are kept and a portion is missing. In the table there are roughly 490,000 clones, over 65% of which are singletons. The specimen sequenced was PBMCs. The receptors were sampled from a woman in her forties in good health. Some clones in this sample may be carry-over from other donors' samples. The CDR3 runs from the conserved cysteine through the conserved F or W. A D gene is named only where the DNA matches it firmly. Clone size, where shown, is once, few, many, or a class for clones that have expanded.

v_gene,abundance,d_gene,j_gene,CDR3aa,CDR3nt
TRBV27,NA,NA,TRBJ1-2,CASSLGQNYGYTF,TGTGCCAGCAGTTTAGGACAGAACTATGGCTACACCTTC
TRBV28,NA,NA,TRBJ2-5,CASSFGYGGETQYF,TGTGCCAGCAGTTTTGGTTATGGGGGGGAGACCCAGTACTTC
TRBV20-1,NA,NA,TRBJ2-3,CSAGGVVGKYF,TGCAGTGCTGGGGGAGTGGTAGGGAAGTATTTT
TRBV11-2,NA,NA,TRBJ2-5,CASRGATVTETQYF,TGTGCCAGCAGGGGGGCTACTGTCACGGAGACCCAGTACTTC
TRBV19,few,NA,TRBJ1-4,CASRDETDPNRKLFF,TGTGCCAGTAGGGATGAGACAGATCCTAATCGGAAACTGTTTTTT
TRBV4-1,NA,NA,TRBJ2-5,CASSQGPQETQYF,TGCGCCAGCAGCCAAGGACCACAAGAGACCCAGTACTTC
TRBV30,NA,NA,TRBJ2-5,CAWRRDFRGETQYF,TGTGCCTGGAGGCGAGACTTTCGTGGTGAGACCCAGTACTTC
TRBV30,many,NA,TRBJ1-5,CAWSNGGNQPQHF,TGTGCCTGGAGCAACGGGGGCAATCAGCCCCAGCATTTT
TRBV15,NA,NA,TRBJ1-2,CATSRAIGGYTF,TGTGCCACCAGCAGAGCCATCGGTGGCTACACCTTC
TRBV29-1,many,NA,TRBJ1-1,CSVRQGSGTEAFF,TGCAGCGTTCGGCAGGGAAGTGGGACTGAAGCTTTCTTT
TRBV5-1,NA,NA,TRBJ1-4,CASSLGDTNEKLFF,TGCGCCAGCAGCTTGGGGGACACTAATGAAAAACTGTTTTTT
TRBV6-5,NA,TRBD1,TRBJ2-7,CASSYQTGFTYEQYF,TGTGCCAGCAGTTACCAGACAGGGTTTACCTACGAGCAGTACTTC
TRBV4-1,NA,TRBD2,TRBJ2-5,CASSLPERGAKGETQYF,TGCGCCAGCAGCCTGCCCGAGCGGGGGGCGAAGGGTGAGACCCAGTACTTC
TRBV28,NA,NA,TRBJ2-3,CASSPRGGSGDTQYF,TGTGCCAGCAGTCCCCGGGGTGGGAGTGGGGATACGCAGTATTTT
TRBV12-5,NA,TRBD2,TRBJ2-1,CASGGLAGDEQFF,TGTGCTAGTGGTGGACTAGCGGGAGATGAGCAGTTCTTC
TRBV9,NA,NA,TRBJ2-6,CASSVAGVSGANVLTF,TGTGCCAGCAGCGTAGCCGGGGTTTCGGGGGCCAACGTCCTGACTTTC
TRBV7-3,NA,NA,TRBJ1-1,CASSLNARQDMNTEAFF,TGTGCCAGCAGCTTAAACGCCCGACAGGACATGAACACTGAAGCTTTCTTT
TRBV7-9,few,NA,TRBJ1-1,CASSLGSPEAFF,TGTGCCAGCAGCTTAGGGAGTCCTGAAGCTTTCTTT
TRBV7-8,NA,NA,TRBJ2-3,CASSLGLQDGDTQYF,TGTGCCAGCAGCTTAGGGCTTCAGGACGGGGATACGCAGTATTTT
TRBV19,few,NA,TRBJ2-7,CASSHPGRHEQYF,TGTGCCAGTAGCCACCCCGGCAGACACGAGCAGTACTTC
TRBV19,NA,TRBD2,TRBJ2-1,CASSLLGLAATPNEQFF,TGTGCCAGTAGTCTACTGGGACTAGCGGCCACACCTAATGAGCAGTTCTTC
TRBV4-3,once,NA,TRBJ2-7,CASSQEATSYEQYF,TGCGCCAGCAGCCAAGAAGCTACTAGCTACGAGCAGTACTTC
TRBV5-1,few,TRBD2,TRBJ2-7,CASSLDWTSGRQTYEQYF,TGCGCCAGCAGCTTGGACTGGACTAGCGGGAGACAAACCTACGAGCAGTACTTC
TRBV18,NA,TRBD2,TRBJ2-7,CASSPGLAGAYEQYF,TGTGCCAGCTCACCAGGACTAGCGGGAGCCTACGAGCAGTACTTC